The TCR beta chain under discussion was sequenced for a study of shared clonotypes between healthy human individuals. Only in-frame clones appear in the TCRdb table, and some are missing; sequencing was by immunoSEQ multiplex PCR. The repertoire holds some 2,400,000 clones, with approximately 96% as singletons. The clonotype comes from a young man in good health. The sequenced sample consisted of naive CD4+ T cells sorted from blood. Subset noted: CD45RA+ positively selected.

In nucleotides, the CDR3 is TGTGCCAGCAGCTCAAAGGGGGCGCGCATCTATGGCTACACCTTC. It yields the protein CASSSKGARIYGYTF. V is TRBV7-9 and J is TRBJ1-2; TRBD1 agrees at 7 bases. Germline trimming cut 4 bases from V and 4 bases from J; bases unmatched to any gene: 9. CDR3 length equals 15 residues. Germline V gene sequence: CDR1 SEHNR, CDR2 FQNEAQ (reference sequence).